The 29 T cell receptor beta chains below all came from one sample that was sequenced in a study of cytomegalovirus exposure and HLA in healthy donors. PCR was performed using 60 Vbeta and 13 Jbeta primers. Using immunoSEQ multiplex PCR, the repertoire was profiled, and TCRdb retains in-frame clones only, with some absent. The table has 100,000 or so clones, around three quarters seen once. The material sequenced was PBMCs. Every receptor here comes from a female donor in good health and CMV-seropositive.

The chain's CDR3 is CASSLLQDTQYF. The DNA of the CDR3 is TGTGCCAGCAGCCTACTACAAGATACGCAGTATTTT. The rearrangement joins TRBV5-4 to TRBJ2-3; D is ambiguous. The germline V and J ends were trimmed by 4 bases and 5 bases, with 8 bases remaining between them. CDR1 and CDR2 from the germline V gene are SGHNT and YYREEE (reference sequence). CDR3 length equals 12 residues.

This clone was recorded once. The V call is TRBV6-1, the J call TRBJ1-2; 7 nucleotides line up with TRBD1. There are 14 residues in the CDR3. Germline CDR1 is MNHNS and CDR2 is SASEGT. The J segment lost 4 bases and the V segment lost 8 bases, leaving 10 bases of the junction unmatched. The CDR3 DNA reads TGTGCCAGCCGCAGTGTCGGGACAGTCTATGGCTACACCTTC. Protein product: CASRSVGTVYGYTF.

This clone was seen only once. The CDR3 region has the DNA TGTGCCAGTAGTATCGCGGCACTCTACTCTGAGCAGTTCTTC. As protein: CASSIAALYSEQFF. The chain uses TRBV19 and TRBJ2-1, with D unclear. The CDR3 covers 14 residues. Between the trimmed V and J ends, which lost 3 bases and 9 bases, there was a span of 15 bases. The germline CDR1 and CDR2 sequences are LNHDA and SQIVND (reference sequence).

The CDR3 DNA sequence: TGTGCCAGTAGTCCCCGGTACCAAGAGACCCAGTACTTC. Translating gives CASSPRYQETQYF. This rearrangement joins TRBV19 to TRBJ2-5; the D is unclear. The germline CDR1 and CDR2 sequences are LNHDA and SQIVND (reference sequence). V shed 5 bases and J shed 0 bases, with 7 bases lying between them. This CDR3 comprises 13 residues.

Note on this clone: At one of its ends the junction is not consistent with the germline gene, which may arise from a read error. V usage is TRBV15 and J usage is TRBJ2-6; maybe TRBD1 (5 bases). The CDR3 runs 18 residues. The germline V gene encodes CDR1 LNHNV and CDR2 YYDKDF (reference sequence). In nucleotides, the CDR3 is TGTGCCACCAGCAGAGATCGTCGGTCCAGCTCTGGGGCCAACGGCCTGACTTTC. It is translated as CATSRDRRSSSGANGLTF.

The chain uses TRBV19 and TRBJ2-1; weak D call: TRBD1 (5 bases). V gave up 6 bases and J gave up 8 bases, with 11 bases separating them. Germline-derived CDR1 and CDR2 are LNHDA and SQIVND (reference sequence). CDR3 size: 12 residues. The CDR3 nucleotides are TGTGCCAGTAGAAAGGGCAGGGATGAGCAGTTCTTC. Encoded protein: CASRKGRDEQFF. The full variable domain, rest sourced from reference TRBV19 and TRBJ2-1, is DGGITQSPKYLFRKEGQNVTLSCEQNLNHDAMYWYRQDPGQGLRLIYYSQIVNDFQKGDIAEGYSVSREKKESFPLTVTSAQKNPTAFYLCASRKGRDEQFFGPGTRLTVL.

The J gene is TRBJ1-2, the V gene TRBV9, with TRBD1 matching over 7 bases. CDR3 length: 14 amino acids. The V segment lost 0 bases and the J segment 8 bases; nucleotides outside the gene matches: 7. Germline CDR1 SGDLS, CDR2 YYNGEE. The CDR3 sequence is CASSVDSRGDGYTF. CDR3 bases: TGTGCCAGCAGCGTAGATAGCAGGGGGGACGGCTACACCTTC.

The chain is built from TRBV27 and TRBJ1-2, with 7 positions matching TRBD1. J gave up 7 bases and V 7 bases, and 6 bases lay outside the gene matches. CDR1 MNHEY and CDR2 SMNVEV come from the germline V gene (reference sequence). This CDR3 has 12 residues. The CDR3 here is CASIDRAGGYTF. Here the CDR3 DNA reads TGTGCCAGCATTGACAGGGCAGGTGGCTACACCTTC.

The gene calls are TRBV5-1 and TRBJ1-1; unclear D gene. V dropped 0 bases and J dropped 11 bases, with 17 bases sitting between them. The CDR3 is made up of 14 amino acids. The germline V gene encodes CDR1 SGHRS and CDR2 YFSETQ. The CDR3 protein is CASSLAGALEGAFF. CDR3 nucleotides: TGCGCCAGCAGCTTGGCGGGAGCACTGGAAGGGGCTTTCTTT.

This rearrangement joins TRBV14 to TRBJ2-1, with TRBD2 matching over 7 bases. Unmatched junction bases numbered 8, after V lost 3 bases and J lost 3 bases. Germline V gives CDR1 SGHDN, CDR2 FVKESK. The CDR3 has 16 residues. The CDR3 loop is CASSQLGRQGYNEQFF. The DNA of the CDR3 is TGTGCCAGCAGCCAGCTCGGGAGGCAGGGCTACAATGAGCAGTTCTTC.

The rearrangement uses TRBV2 and TRBJ1-5; D unclear. The CDR3 runs to 13 residues. CDR1 is SNHLY and CDR2 is FYNNEI in the germline V gene. Trimming stripped 6 bases from V and 0 bases from J, with 6 bases between. The CDR3 is CASREDSNQPQHF. As DNA, the CDR3 is TGTGCCAGCAGGGAGGATAGCAATCAGCCCCAGCATTTT.

This clone was observed a single time. The chain joins TRBV7-9 to TRBJ2-5; 9 nucleotides match TRBD2. V was clipped by 5 bases and J by 4 bases; unmatched bases: 8. Per germline, CDR1 SEHNR and CDR2 FQNEAQ (reference sequence). The length of the CDR3 is 15 residues. CDR3 bases: TGTGCCAGCAGCCTCCGCGGGGGGGCTGGAGAGACCCAGTACTTC. Its translation is CASSLRGGAGETQYF.

The gene calls are TRBV27 and TRBJ2-1; TRBD1 matches 7 bases. This CDR3 spans 12 amino acids. Germline V gene sequence: CDR1 MNHEY, CDR2 SMNVEV (reference sequence). J was trimmed by 9 bases and V by 4 bases; bases with no gene match: 3. The CDR3, as DNA: TGTGCCAGCAGTTCTCGACAGGGTGAGCAGTTCTTC. Translating gives CASSSRQGEQFF.

CDR3 sequence reads: CASSWANGRWGEQYF. CDR3 in DNA: TGTGCCAGCAGTTGGGCTAACGGGAGATGGGGCGAGCAGTACTTC. This sequence joins TRBV27 and TRBJ2-7; possibly TRBD2 for D (6 bases). This CDR3 contains 15 residues. The V end was cut by 4 bases, the J end by 6 bases, with 19 bases between. Germline V gene lookup returns CDR1 MNHEY and CDR2 SMNVEV (reference sequence).

V gene TRBV29-1 combines with J gene TRBJ1-5; D is undetermined. Per the germline V gene, CDR1 is SQVTM and CDR2 is ANQGSEA. The CDR3 contains 12 residues. Trimming cost V 4 bases and J 3 bases, with 7 bases left between them. The CDR3 sequence: CSVAQPNQPQHF. CDR3 DNA sequence: TGCAGCGTTGCACAGCCCAATCAGCCCCAGCATTTT.

The V call is TRBV10-3, the J call TRBJ2-7; D perhaps matches TRBD2 (6 bases). The V end lost 8 bases, the J end lost 2 bases, and 7 bases lay between the germline ends. Per germline, CDR1 ENHRY and CDR2 SYGVKD. This CDR3 contains 11 residues. The DNA of the CDR3 is TGTGCCATCGCGGGGACCTACGAGCAGTACTTC. It encodes CAIAGTYEQYF.

The chain joins TRBV10-3 to TRBJ1-1; D remains ambiguous. This CDR3 spans 13 amino acids. The V and J ends lost 6 bases and 1 base respectively, with 9 bases between them. Germline V CDR1 and CDR2: ENHRY, SYGVKD. The CDR3 region has the DNA TGTGCCATCAGGATTACTCCGAACACTGAAGCTTTCTTT. Its translation: CAIRITPNTEAFF.

The rearrangement uses TRBV18 and TRBJ2-7; perhaps TRBD2 as D (6 bases). The CDR3 runs 15 residues. V was clipped by 2 bases and J by 2 bases, with 13 bases between them. Germline V lookup: CDR1 KGHSH, CDR2 LQKENI. CDR3 DNA: TGTGCCAGCTCACCAATGGGTAGCGGTCCCTACGAGCAGTACTTC. It specifies CASSPMGSGPYEQYF.

The chain carries TRBV21-1 and TRBJ2-5; TRBD2 is taken as the D call from the table, unchecked against the DNA. TRBV21-1 is reported as a pseudogene. This CDR3 contains 14 residues. The CDR3 region is CASSSVAGQETQYF. In DNA form, the CDR3 reads TGTGCCAGCAGCTCAGTAGCGGGCCAAGAGACCCAGTACTTC.

This rearrangement joins TRBV27 to TRBJ2-3; 9 bases are a match to TRBD1. CDR3 size: 15 residues. Germline V CDR1 and CDR2: MNHEY, SMNVEV (reference sequence). The ends lost 7 bases at V and 0 bases at J; junction bases unmatched: 5. CDR3 DNA sequence: TGTGCCAGCACCGACAGGGGGTATAGCACAGATACGCAGTATTTT. As protein: CASTDRGYSTDTQYF.

This clone was detected once. V gene TRBV19 combines with J gene TRBJ1-5, with 9 bases aligning to TRBD1. V was pared by 3 bases and J by 5 bases, with 11 bases of the junction left unmatched. This CDR3 spans 17 amino acids. Germline CDR1 reads LNHDA; CDR2 reads SQIVND (reference sequence). Written as DNA, the CDR3 is TGTGCCAGTAGTATTCTCTGGGGGACAGGGACCGATCAGCCCCAGCATTTT. It codes for CASSILWGTGTDQPQHF.

The rearrangement links TRBV19 to TRBJ2-1, with 14 nucleotides matching TRBD2. The junction had 8 bases not matched to a gene; V was cut back by 7 bases and J by 0 bases. CDR1 LNHDA and CDR2 SQIVND come from the germline V gene (reference sequence). The CDR3 is 18 residues long. The CDR3 protein is CASNPGTSGSHSYNEQFF. The DNA of the CDR3 is TGTGCCAGTAATCCCGGGACTAGCGGGAGCCACTCCTACAATGAGCAGTTCTTC. The full variable domain, completed using reference TRBV19 and TRBJ2-1, is DGGITQSPKYLFRKEGQNVTLSCEQNLNHDAMYWYRQDPGQGLRLIYYSQIVNDFQKGDIAEGYSVSREKKESFPLTVTSAQKNPTAFYLCASNPGTSGSHSYNEQFFGPGTRLTVL.

This clone is a singleton in its sample. The rearrangement joins TRBV7-8 to TRBJ1-2; TRBD1 aligns across 8 bases. The V gene end was trimmed by 1 base and the J gene end by 8 bases; junction bases not matched to a gene: 6. The CDR3 runs to 14 residues. Per the germline V gene, CDR1 is SGHVS and CDR2 is FQNEAQ. The CDR3 region has the DNA TGTGCCAGCAGCTTAGGCACGACAGGGGAAGGCTACACCTTC. This sequence encodes CASSLGTTGEGYTF.

The rearrangement links TRBV19 to TRBJ2-7, with 7 bases fitting TRBD1. The length of the CDR3 is 15 residues. The germline gives CDR1 LNHDA, CDR2 SQIVND (reference sequence). V gave up 1 base and J gave up 4 bases; unmatched junction bases: 7. The CDR3 sequence is CASSIGLGTEYEQYF. The CDR3 DNA follows: TGTGCCAGTAGTATAGGGCTGGGGACAGAGTACGAGCAGTACTTC.

This rearrangement joins TRBV30 to TRBJ1-1; 7 nucleotides line up with TRBD1. The CDR3 consists of 11 residues. Trimming at V came to 3 bases and at J to 11 bases, leaving 6 bases not matched to a gene. Germline V gives CDR1 GTSNPN, CDR2 SVGIG (reference sequence). The CDR3 DNA reads as TGTGCCTGGAGCGTAAAACAGGGGGCTTTCTTT. This encodes CAWSVKQGAFF.

The CDR3 is CASSEGGNQPQHF. In DNA, the CDR3 is TGTGCCAGCAGTGAAGGCGGAAATCAGCCCCAGCATTTT. This rearrangement joins TRBV6-1 to TRBJ1-5, with D uncertain. Germline loops: CDR1 MNHNS, CDR2 SASEGT. The CDR3 covers 13 residues. V was cut by 1 base and J by 4 bases, with 5 bases left in between.

V usage is TRBV5-1 and J usage is TRBJ1-2; 9 bases map to TRBD1. Germline V gene lookup returns CDR1 SGHRS and CDR2 YFSETQ. CDR3 length: 15 amino acids. V dropped 3 bases and J dropped 1; count of bases not matched to a gene: 4. CDR3 sequence reads: CASSSRQGGNYGYTF. CDR3 nucleotides: TGCGCCAGCAGCTCGCGACAGGGGGGTAACTATGGCTACACCTTC.

This clone was observed a single time. The chain recombines TRBV7-2 with TRBJ2-5; TRBD1 is a possible D gene (7 bases). V was shortened by 2 bases and J by 5 bases, with 15 bases between the two germline ends. Germline assignment: CDR1 SGHTA and CDR2 FQGNSA. This CDR3 is 15 amino acids long. CDR3 in amino acids: CASSLRRGLGETQYF. The CDR3 coding sequence is TGTGCCAGCAGCTTACGGAGGGGGCTTGGGGAGACCCAGTACTTC. Using reference TRBV7-2 and TRBJ2-5 for the parts outside the CDR3, the full variable domain is GAGVSQSPSNKVTEKGKDVELRCDPISGHTALYWYRQSLGQGLEFLIYFQGNSAPDKSGLPSDRFSAERTGGSVSTLTIQRTQQEDSAVYLCASSLRRGLGETQYFGPGTRLLVL.

In this sample, this clone turned up a few times. Compared with germline, one end of the junction differs, possibly owing to a read error. The rearrangement uses TRBV2 and TRBJ2-6; 10 bases are shared with TRBD1. In germline, CDR1 is SNHLY, CDR2 FYNNEI. The CDR3 spans 18 residues. This CDR3 is CASSTRDRGSSGANGLTF. In nucleotides, the CDR3 is TGTGCCAGCAGTACCCGGGACAGGGGATCTTCTGGGGCCAACGGCCTGACTTTC.